One and the same sample provided the 32 T cell receptor beta chains below, sequenced in a study of T cell therapy after organ transplantation. The method was immunoSEQ multiplex PCR; TCRdb's version includes in-frame clones alone and lacks a portion of them. In the table there are almost 20,000 clones, around 80% of which are singletons. Time point indicated: 4-8 weeks after completion of therapy. Antigens of these TCRs are unknown. The sample consisted of CD8+ T cells from blood, taken after autologous CMV-specific T cell therapy. These receptors came from a human patient who had received a solid organ transplant and had CMV disease. Some T cells may be provided by the graft donor.

The chain carries TRBV6-1 and TRBJ1-2; no clear D gene. The germline V gene encodes CDR1 MNHNS and CDR2 SASEGT. The CDR3 has 13 residues. V was cut by 1 base and J by 4 bases, with 7 bases left in between. The CDR3 sequence: CASSEGESYGYTF. The CDR3 DNA reads as TGTGCCAGCAGTGAAGGGGAGAGCTATGGCTACACCTTC.

The chain joins TRBV2 to TRBJ2-1, with 9 bases fitting TRBD2. The germline V gene has CDR1 SNHLY and CDR2 FYNNEI. The CDR3 contains 15 residues. Trimming took 7 bases from V and 6 from J; bases not matched to a gene: 10. The CDR3 DNA sequence: TGTGCCAGCACCAAAACGAGCGGGAGGATCAATGAGCAGTTCTTC. Encoded protein: CASTKTSGRINEQFF.

V and J are TRBV5-4 and TRBJ1-2; D is possibly TRBD1 (6 bases). Germline assignment: CDR1 SGHNT and CDR2 YYREEE (reference sequence). The CDR3 totals 14 residues. With 2 bases removed from V and 7 bases from J, the gap between germline ends came to 15 bases. CDR3 sequence: CASSLQGGQRGYTF. In nucleotides, the CDR3 is TGTGCCAGCAGCTTACAGGGCGGACAACGTGGCTACACCTTC.

This clone has only one observation. The rearrangement links TRBV7-8 to TRBJ1-1; D is ambiguous. V was trimmed by 0 bases and J by 0 bases, leaving 8 bases between them. The CDR3 is 15 residues long. Per the germline V gene, CDR1 is SGHVS and CDR2 is FQNEAQ. The CDR3 reads CASSLANSLNTEAFF. The CDR3 nucleotides read TGTGCCAGCAGCTTAGCGAATTCCCTGAACACTGAAGCTTTCTTT.

J is TRBJ2-7 and V is TRBV7-9; TRBD1 agrees at 8 bases. V dropped 5 bases and J dropped 0; count of bases not matched to a gene: 3. CDR3 length equals 14 residues. From germline, CDR1 is SEHNR and CDR2 FQNEAQ (reference sequence). The CDR3 sequence: CASSPGGYSYEQYF. The CDR3, as DNA: TGTGCCAGCAGCCCAGGGGGCTACTCCTACGAGCAGTACTTC.

This chain connects TRBV27 to TRBJ1-2; D might be TRBD1 (5 bases). Trimming took 7 bases from V and 8 from J, leaving 20 bases between them. Germline assignment: CDR1 MNHEY and CDR2 SMNVEV (reference sequence). CDR3 length: 14 amino acids. CDR3 amino acids: CASTHSGAGGGYTF. Here the CDR3 DNA reads TGTGCCAGCACCCACTCCGGGGCCGGTGGGGGCTACACCTTC.

The rearrangement links TRBV6-6 to TRBJ1-6; no reliable D call. CDR3 length: 16 residues. The V end lost 0 bases, the J end lost 7 bases, and 13 bases lay between the germline ends. Germline loops: CDR1 MNHNY, CDR2 SVGAGI (reference sequence). The CDR3 region has the DNA TGTGCCAGCAGTTACTCAATGTCCGACCGGAATTCACCCCTCCACTTT. It codes for CASSYSMSDRNSPLHF.

This chain links TRBV4-1 with TRBJ2-7; 11 bases are a match to TRBD1. From germline, CDR1 is MGHRA and CDR2 YSYEKL. The V gene end was trimmed by 3 bases and the J gene end by 6 bases; junction bases not matched to a gene: 7. The CDR3 totals 15 residues. The DNA for the CDR3 is TGCGCCAGCAGCCACTGGGACAGGGGGTATCTCGAGCAGTACTTC. It specifies CASSHWDRGYLEQYF.

The chain joins TRBV10-3 to TRBJ1-5; D uncertain. Between the trimmed V and J ends, which lost 2 bases and 9 bases, there was a span of 17 bases. CDR3 length: 15 residues. Germline V gene sequence: CDR1 ENHRY, CDR2 SYGVKD. The CDR3 DNA sequence: TGTGCCATCAGTGAGGTAGTTACCGCCGTGGGGCCCCAGCATTTT. This codes for CAISEVVTAVGPQHF.

Only one count was recorded for this clone. The V gene is TRBV27, the J gene TRBJ1-2; D may be TRBD1 (5 bases). The V end lost 2 bases, the J end lost 2 bases, and 9 bases lay between the germline ends. The CDR3 is 14 residues long. Germline V gene lookup returns CDR1 MNHEY and CDR2 SMNVEV (reference sequence). Here the CDR3 DNA reads TGTGCCAGCAGTTTACTGGGGGGGAACTATGGCTACACCTTC. As protein: CASSLLGGNYGYTF.

This chain uses TRBV19 with TRBJ1-3; 9 positions agree with TRBD1. Germline values: CDR1 LNHDA, CDR2 SQIVND (reference sequence). The CDR3 is made up of 18 amino acids. J was trimmed by 0 bases and V by 5 bases; bases with no gene match: 11. CDR3 DNA sequence: TGTGCCAGTAGTTACCGGGACAGGGTTACGGCCTCTGGAAACACCATATATTTT. It codes for CASSYRDRVTASGNTIYF.

The gene calls are TRBV1 and TRBJ2-5; the table's D call, TRBD2, was not checked against the DNA. TRBV1 is a pseudogene locus. This CDR3 contains 17 residues. The CDR3 sequence is CTSSQIVPRESWETQYF. In nucleotides, the CDR3 is TGCACCAGCAGCCAAATCGTCCCCCGGGAGAGTTGGGAGACCCAGTACTTC.

This clone appeared a few times. V is TRBV27 and J is TRBJ1-5; 8 bases fit TRBD1. Germline V gene sequence: CDR1 MNHEY, CDR2 SMNVEV (reference sequence). This CDR3 contains 15 residues. The V gene end was trimmed by 4 bases and the J gene end by 6 bases; junction bases not matched to a gene: 8. CDR3: CASSSSGTGSQPQHF. The DNA for the CDR3 is TGTGCCAGCAGTTCCTCCGGGACAGGCAGTCAGCCCCAGCATTTT.

CDR3 amino acids: CASSQYRQGSTDTQYF. As DNA, the CDR3 is TGCGCCAGCAGCCAGTACCGGCAGGGGAGCACAGATACGCAGTATTTT. The chain recombines TRBV4-3 with TRBJ2-3; D is perhaps TRBD1 (6 bases). Germline V gene lookup returns CDR1 LGHNA and CDR2 YSLEER. The V end was cut by 3 bases, the J end by 0 bases, with 13 bases between. The CDR3 runs 16 residues.

This chain links TRBV5-8 with TRBJ2-2; 11 bases line up with TRBD2. V was clipped by 2 bases and J by 3 bases; unmatched bases: 15. Germline V gene lookup returns CDR1 SGHTS and CDR2 YDEGEE. The CDR3 has 20 amino acids. The CDR3 sequence: CASSFPGHQVAGGDTGELFF. CDR3 DNA: TGTGCCAGCAGCTTCCCAGGACATCAGGTAGCGGGAGGGGACACCGGGGAGCTGTTTTTT.

This chain uses TRBV27 with TRBJ1-6; D is unresolved. The CDR3 runs 15 residues. CDR1 is MNHEY and CDR2 is SMNVEV in the germline V gene (reference sequence). Trimming removed 3 bases at V and 4 bases at J, with 10 bases between. CDR3 in amino acids: CASSFVVSYNSPLHF. CDR3 coding DNA: TGTGCCAGCAGTTTTGTCGTTTCTTATAATTCACCCCTCCACTTT.

The chain links TRBV6-5 to TRBJ2-7; TRBD1 is a possible D gene (7 bases). This CDR3 contains 16 residues. Germline CDR1 reads MNHEY; CDR2 reads SVGAGI. With 2 bases removed from V and 4 bases from J, the gap between germline ends came to 18 bases. The CDR3 protein is CASSYKGARGVYEQYF. The DNA of the CDR3 is TGTGCCAGCAGTTACAAGGGCGCCAGGGGGGTTTACGAGCAGTACTTC.

This clone was counted a single time. The chain recombines TRBV6-1 with TRBJ2-2; D is unresolved. The germline gives CDR1 MNHNS, CDR2 SASEGT. The CDR3 sequence is 12 residues long. The V end was cut by 6 bases, the J end by 0 bases, with 2 bases between. CDR3: CASRTNTGELFF. As DNA, the CDR3 is TGTGCCAGCAGAACGAACACCGGGGAGCTGTTTTTT.

This chain links TRBV4-2 with TRBJ1-4, with 7 bases lining up with TRBD1. The CDR3 has 15 amino acids. The V and J ends lost 1 base and 5 bases, in that order; junction bases with no gene match: 4. The germline gives CDR1 LGHNA, CDR2 YNFKEQ. The CDR3 is CASSQGGQDNEKLFF. CDR3 nucleotides: TGTGCCAGCAGCCAAGGAGGACAGGACAATGAAAAACTGTTTTTT.

Comment on this clone: A read error may produce the germline difference seen at one junction end. The genes are TRBV4-1 and TRBJ1-2; no clear D. The CDR3 runs to 14 residues. From germline, CDR1 is MGHRA and CDR2 YSYEKL. This CDR3 reads CASTQQFSNYGYTF. CDR3 DNA: TGCGCCAGCACCCAACAGTTCTCTAACTATGGCTACACCTTC.

J is TRBJ1-1 and V is TRBV13; 7 bases match TRBD1. Germline CDR1 and CDR2: PRHDT and FYEKMQ (reference sequence). V was clipped by 3 bases and J by 1 base; unmatched bases: 26. The CDR3 spans 22 residues. The CDR3 spells CASSFPLRDSFNIPLWNTEAFF. The CDR3 nucleotides read TGTGCCAGCAGCTTCCCCTTACGGGACAGCTTTAATATCCCCCTATGGAACACTGAAGCTTTCTTT.

This clone ranks as medium-sized (0.01 to 0.1%). CDR3 protein: CASSIGLAGGDTQYF. The CDR3 bases are TGTGCCAGTAGTATAGGACTAGCGGGAGGGGATACGCAGTATTTT. V and J are TRBV19 and TRBJ2-3; TRBD2 matches at 14 bases. The CDR3 has 15 amino acids. V shed 1 base and J 6 bases; nucleotides not matched to a gene: 0. Germline CDR1 is LNHDA and CDR2 is SQIVND (reference sequence).

The chain has TRBV29-1 and TRBJ2-5; 7 nucleotides agree with TRBD2. The DNA end favors TRBJ2-7, so the J call may be wrong. Germline V gene data show CDR1 as SQVTM and CDR2 as ANQGSEA. The CDR3 runs to 13 residues. The CDR3 region is CSVMGGVSYEQYF. In nucleotides, the CDR3 is TGCAGCGTGATGGGAGGGGTGTCCTACGAGCAGTACTTC.

This clone was observed a handful of times. The CDR3 bases are TGTGCCAGCAGTTTTGGGCAACCCTATGGCTACACCTTC. This translates into CASSFGQPYGYTF. V gene TRBV27 combines with J gene TRBJ1-2, with unresolved D. The CDR3 totals 13 residues. The germline gives CDR1 MNHEY, CDR2 SMNVEV (reference sequence). Between the trimmed V and J ends, which lost 3 bases and 4 bases, there was a span of 9 bases.

The gene calls are TRBV28 and TRBJ2-1, with D hard to call. Trimming took 3 bases from V and 6 from J, leaving 0 bases between them. CDR3 length: 10 amino acids. Germline V gene data show CDR1 as MDHEN and CDR2 as SYDVKM. DNA for the CDR3: TGTGCCAGCAGTTTCAATGAGCAGTTCTTC. Translating it yields CASSFNEQFF.

The chain uses TRBV27 and TRBJ2-2; unclear D gene. Germline assignment: CDR1 MNHEY and CDR2 SMNVEV (reference sequence). The CDR3 covers 16 residues. Trimming removed 7 bases from V and 0 bases from J, with 15 bases in between. The CDR3 is CASTSLGRSNTGELFF. The CDR3 DNA follows: TGTGCCAGCACTTCACTTGGCCGATCGAACACCGGGGAGCTGTTTTTT.

This clone was seen more than once but under ten times. The rearrangement uses TRBV10-3 and TRBJ2-2; D gene ambiguous. Trimming took off 2 bases at V and 8 bases at J, with 9 bases between the two ends. The CDR3 has 13 amino acids. Looked up from germline, CDR1 is ENHRY and CDR2 is SYGVKD. CDR3 loop: CAISEEDKGELFF. The CDR3 bases are TGTGCCATCAGTGAGGAGGATAAGGGGGAGCTGTTTTTT.

The chain links TRBV5-4 to TRBJ1-1, with D tentatively TRBD1 (5 bases). Trimming cost V 0 bases and J 8 bases, with 14 bases left between them. The CDR3 length is 14 residues. Germline CDR1 is SGHNT and CDR2 is YYREEE (reference sequence). CDR3 coding DNA: TGTGCCAGCAGCTTGGCGGGGGGTGCAGGGGAAGCTTTCTTT. The encoded protein is CASSLAGGAGEAFF.

This clone showed up just once. The J gene is TRBJ2-7, the V gene TRBV5-1; no firm D call. V gave up 4 bases and J gave up 1 base, with 12 bases separating them. CDR3 size: 14 residues. Germline V gene lookup returns CDR1 SGHRS and CDR2 YFSETQ. The CDR3 DNA reads as TGCGCCAGCAGCGGGGATGTCCTTTCCTACGAGCAGTACTTC. This gives the protein CASSGDVLSYEQYF.

The chain combines TRBV2 with TRBJ2-1; 11 positions agree with TRBD2. The CDR3 is made up of 15 amino acids. With V trimmed by 5 bases and J by 4 bases, 4 bases remained unmatched. Germline CDR1 is SNHLY and CDR2 is FYNNEI. The CDR3 region has the DNA TGTGCCAGCAGTCAGGGACTAGCGGTTTACAATGAGCAGTTCTTC. Encoded protein: CASSQGLAVYNEQFF.

This clone came up once. The J gene is TRBJ2-2, the V gene TRBV27; D gene unclear. The V end lost 5 bases, the J end lost 3 bases, and 7 bases lay between the germline ends. Germline V gene sequence: CDR1 MNHEY, CDR2 SMNVEV (reference sequence). This CDR3 is 13 amino acids long. The CDR3 DNA reads TGTGCCAGCAGTCCCATATACACCGGGGAGCTGTTTTTT. Translated, it gives CASSPIYTGELFF.

The chain couples TRBV10-2 to TRBJ2-5, with 9 bases aligning to TRBD2. Germline CDR1 reads WSHSY; CDR2 reads SAAADI. The J segment lost 5 bases and the V segment lost 6 bases, leaving 10 bases of the junction unmatched. The length of the CDR3 is 15 residues. The CDR3 nucleotides read TGCGCCAGCAGCGCAATTGGCGGGAGGGTGGAGACCCAGTACTTC. It translates to CASSAIGGRVETQYF.